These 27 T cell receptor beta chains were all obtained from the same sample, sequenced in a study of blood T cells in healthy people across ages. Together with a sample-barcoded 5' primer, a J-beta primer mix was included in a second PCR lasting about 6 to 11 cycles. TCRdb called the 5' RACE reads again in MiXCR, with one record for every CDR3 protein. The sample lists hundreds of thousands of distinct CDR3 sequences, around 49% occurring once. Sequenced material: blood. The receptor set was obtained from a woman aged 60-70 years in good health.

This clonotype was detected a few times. The CDR3 loop is CASSFLPLGETQYF. DNA of the CDR3: TGTGCCAGCAGCTTCCTCCCCCTAGGAGAGACCCAGTACTTC. V usage is TRBV7-2 and J usage is TRBJ2-5, with D hard to call. Looked up from germline, CDR1 is SGHTA and CDR2 is FQGNSA. The CDR3 sequence is 14 residues long. Between the trimmed V and J ends, which lost 3 bases and 4 bases, there was a span of 12 bases.

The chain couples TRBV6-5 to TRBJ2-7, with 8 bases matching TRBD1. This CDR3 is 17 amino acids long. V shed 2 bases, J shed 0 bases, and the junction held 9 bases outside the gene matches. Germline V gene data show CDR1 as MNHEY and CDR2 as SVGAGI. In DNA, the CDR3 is TGTGCCAGCAGTTACAGCACGCAGGGGGCGAGCTCCTACGAGCAGTACTTC. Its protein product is CASSYSTQGASSYEQYF.

CDR3 sequence reads: CASSQSGRAFETQYF. The CDR3 DNA is TGTGCCAGCAGCCAATCGGGGAGGGCCTTTGAGACCCAGTACTTC. The V and J genes are TRBV16 and TRBJ2-5, with 7 bases matching TRBD2. V lost 0 bases and J lost 5; bases outside the gene matches: 6. The CDR3 has 15 residues. Germline assignment: CDR1 KGHSY and CDR2 FQNENV.

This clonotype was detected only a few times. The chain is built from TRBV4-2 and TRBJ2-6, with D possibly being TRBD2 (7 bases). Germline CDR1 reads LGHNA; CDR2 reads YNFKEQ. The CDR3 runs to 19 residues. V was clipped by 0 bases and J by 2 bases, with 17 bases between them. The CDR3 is CASSQDGLGGAAGANVLTF. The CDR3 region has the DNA TGTGCCAGCAGCCAAGATGGTCTGGGGGGGGCCGCTGGGGCCAACGTCCTGACTTTC.

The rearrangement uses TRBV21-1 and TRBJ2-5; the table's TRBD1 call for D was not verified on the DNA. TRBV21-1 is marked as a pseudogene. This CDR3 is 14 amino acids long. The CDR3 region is CASSLATGQGEQYF. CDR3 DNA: TGTGCCAGCAGCTTGGCGACAGGGCAAGGGGAGCAGTACTTC.

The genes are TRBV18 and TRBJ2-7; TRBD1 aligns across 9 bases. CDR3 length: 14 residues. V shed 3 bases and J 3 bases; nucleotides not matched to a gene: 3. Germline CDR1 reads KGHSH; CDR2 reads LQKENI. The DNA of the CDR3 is TGTGCCAGCTCACCGGCGGGACAGGGCTACGAGCAGTACTTC. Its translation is CASSPAGQGYEQYF.

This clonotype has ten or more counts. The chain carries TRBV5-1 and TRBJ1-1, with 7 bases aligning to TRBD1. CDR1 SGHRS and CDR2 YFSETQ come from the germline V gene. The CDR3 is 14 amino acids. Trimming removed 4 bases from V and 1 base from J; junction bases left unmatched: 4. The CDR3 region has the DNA TGCGCCAGCAGCACAGGGACAGAGAACACTGAAGCTTTCTTT. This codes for CASSTGTENTEAFF.

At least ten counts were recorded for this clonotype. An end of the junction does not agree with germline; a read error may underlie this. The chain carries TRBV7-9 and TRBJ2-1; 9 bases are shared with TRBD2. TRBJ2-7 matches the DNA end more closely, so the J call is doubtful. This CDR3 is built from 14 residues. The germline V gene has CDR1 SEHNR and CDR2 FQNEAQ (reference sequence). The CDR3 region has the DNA TGCGCCAGCAGTCCGGGACTAGCCTACAATGAGCAGTACTTC. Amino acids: CASSPGLAYNEQYF.

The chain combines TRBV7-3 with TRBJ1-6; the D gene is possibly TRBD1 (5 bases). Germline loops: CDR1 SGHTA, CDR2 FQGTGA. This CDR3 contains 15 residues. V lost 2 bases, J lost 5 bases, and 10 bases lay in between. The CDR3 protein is CASSLLSGNNSPLHF. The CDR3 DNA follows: TGTGCCAGCAGCTTATTATCAGGGAATAATTCACCCCTCCACTTT. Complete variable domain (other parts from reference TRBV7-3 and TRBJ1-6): GAGVSQTPSNKVTEKGKYVELRCDPISGHTALYWYRQSLGQGPEFLIYFQGTGAADDSGLPNDRFFAVRPEGSVSTLKIQRTERGDSAVYLCASSLLSGNNSPLHFGNGTRLTVT.

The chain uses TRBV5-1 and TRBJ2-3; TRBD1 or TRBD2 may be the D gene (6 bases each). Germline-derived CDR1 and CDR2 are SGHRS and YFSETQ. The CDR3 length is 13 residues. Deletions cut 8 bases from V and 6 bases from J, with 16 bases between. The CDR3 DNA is TGCGCCAGTGGCGGGACACCGGCGGATACGCAGTATTTT. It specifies CASGGTPADTQYF.

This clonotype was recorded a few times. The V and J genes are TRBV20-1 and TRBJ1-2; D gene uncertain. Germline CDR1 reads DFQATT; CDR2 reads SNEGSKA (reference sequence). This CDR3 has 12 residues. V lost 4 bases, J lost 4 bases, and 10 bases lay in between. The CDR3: CSANTNIYGYTF. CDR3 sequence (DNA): TGCAGTGCTAACACTAACATCTATGGCTACACCTTC.

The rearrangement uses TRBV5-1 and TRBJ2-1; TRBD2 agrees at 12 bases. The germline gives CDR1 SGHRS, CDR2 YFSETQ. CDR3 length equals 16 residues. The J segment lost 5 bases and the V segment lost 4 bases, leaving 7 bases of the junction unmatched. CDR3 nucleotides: TGCGCCAGCAGCACTACTCCTAGCGGGAGGGACAATGAGCAGTTCTTC. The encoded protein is CASSTTPSGRDNEQFF.

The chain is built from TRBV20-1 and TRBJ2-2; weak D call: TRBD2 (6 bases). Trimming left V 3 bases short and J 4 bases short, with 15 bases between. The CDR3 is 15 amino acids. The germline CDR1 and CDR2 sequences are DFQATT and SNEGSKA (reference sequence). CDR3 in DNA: TGCAGTGCTAGGCCGGGAGCCTGGGCCACCGGGGAGCTGTTTTTT. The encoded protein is CSARPGAWATGELFF.

CDR3 region: CASSIDGGVGIDEQFF. Written as DNA, the CDR3 is TGTGCCAGTAGTATAGATGGCGGGGTCGGCATCGATGAGCAGTTCTTC. The chain couples TRBV19 to TRBJ2-1, with a weak D call TRBD2 (6 bases). This CDR3 comprises 16 residues. Trimming stripped 0 bases from V and 8 bases from J, with 17 bases between. The germline V gene has CDR1 LNHDA and CDR2 SQIVND (reference sequence).

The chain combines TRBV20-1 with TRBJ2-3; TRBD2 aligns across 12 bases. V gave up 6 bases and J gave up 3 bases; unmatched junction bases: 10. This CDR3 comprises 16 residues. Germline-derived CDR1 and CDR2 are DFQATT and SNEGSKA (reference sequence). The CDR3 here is CSATPGLAGPTDTQYF. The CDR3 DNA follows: TGCAGTGCAACGCCGGGACTAGCGGGTCCTACAGATACGCAGTATTTT.

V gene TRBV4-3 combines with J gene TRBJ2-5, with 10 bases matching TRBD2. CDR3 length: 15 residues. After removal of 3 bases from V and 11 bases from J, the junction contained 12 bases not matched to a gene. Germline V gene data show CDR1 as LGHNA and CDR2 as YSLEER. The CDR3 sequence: CASSHSGRWDNEQYF. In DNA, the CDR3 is TGCGCCAGCAGCCATAGCGGGAGGTGGGACAATGAGCAGTACTTC.

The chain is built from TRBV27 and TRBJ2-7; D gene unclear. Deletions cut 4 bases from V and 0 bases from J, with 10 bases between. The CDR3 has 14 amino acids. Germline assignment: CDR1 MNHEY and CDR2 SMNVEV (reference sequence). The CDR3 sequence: CASSSRRLSYEQYF. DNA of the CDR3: TGTGCCAGCAGTTCTCGCAGGCTCTCCTACGAGCAGTACTTC.

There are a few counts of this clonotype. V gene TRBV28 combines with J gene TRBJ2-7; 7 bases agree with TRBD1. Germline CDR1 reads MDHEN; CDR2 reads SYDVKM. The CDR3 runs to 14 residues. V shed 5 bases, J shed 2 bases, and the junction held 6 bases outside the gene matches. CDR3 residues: CASSLGTAPYEQYF. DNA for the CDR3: TGTGCCAGCAGTCTCGGGACAGCGCCCTACGAGCAGTACTTC.

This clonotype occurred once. The CDR3 protein is CASSLFRQGRYEQYF. The DNA of the CDR3 is TGTGCCAGCAGTTTATTTAGGCAGGGGAGGTACGAGCAGTACTTC. The V and J genes are TRBV28 and TRBJ2-7; D is perhaps TRBD1 or TRBD2 (6 bases each). Germline V gene lookup returns CDR1 MDHEN and CDR2 SYDVKM. The CDR3 sequence is 15 residues long. Trimming shortened V by 1 base and J by 4 bases, and 14 bases separated the two germline ends.

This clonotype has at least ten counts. The CDR3 nucleotides read TGCAGCGTTGTCAGAAGCGGGAGCTCCTACGAGCAGTACTTC. The encoded protein is CSVVRSGSSYEQYF. V is TRBV29-1 and J is TRBJ2-7, with TRBD2 matching 8 bases. V shed 4 bases, J shed 0 bases, and the junction held 5 bases outside the gene matches. This CDR3 comprises 14 residues. Germline V gives CDR1 SQVTM, CDR2 ANQGSEA.

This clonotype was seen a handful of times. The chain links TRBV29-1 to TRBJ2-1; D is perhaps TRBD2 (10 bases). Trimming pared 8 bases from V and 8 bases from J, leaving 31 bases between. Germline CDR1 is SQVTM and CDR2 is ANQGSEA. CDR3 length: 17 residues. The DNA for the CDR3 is TGCAGCTCTCCGGGACAGGGTCCAGCGGGAGGGCTCGATGAGCAGTTCTTC. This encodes CSSPGQGPAGGLDEQFF.

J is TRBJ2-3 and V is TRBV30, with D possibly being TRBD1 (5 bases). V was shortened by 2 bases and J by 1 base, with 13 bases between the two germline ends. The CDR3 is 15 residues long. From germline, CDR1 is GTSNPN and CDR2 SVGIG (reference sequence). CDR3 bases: TGTGCCTGGAGTTCAGGGATAGATCGCACAGATACGCAGTATTTT. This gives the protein CAWSSGIDRTDTQYF.

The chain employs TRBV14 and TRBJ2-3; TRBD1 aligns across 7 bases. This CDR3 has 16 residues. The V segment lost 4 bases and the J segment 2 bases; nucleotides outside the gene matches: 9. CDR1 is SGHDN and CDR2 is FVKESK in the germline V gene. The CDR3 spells CASSPEGTALTDTQYF. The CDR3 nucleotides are TGTGCCAGCAGCCCCGAGGGGACAGCCCTCACAGATACGCAGTATTTT.

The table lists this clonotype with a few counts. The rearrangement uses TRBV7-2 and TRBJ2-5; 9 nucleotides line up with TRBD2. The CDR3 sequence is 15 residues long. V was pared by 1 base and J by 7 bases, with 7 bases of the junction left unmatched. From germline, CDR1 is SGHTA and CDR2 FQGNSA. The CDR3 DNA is TGTGCCAGCAGCTTAGAGGCTAAAGCGGGGGGGACCCAGTACTTC. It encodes CASSLEAKAGGTQYF.

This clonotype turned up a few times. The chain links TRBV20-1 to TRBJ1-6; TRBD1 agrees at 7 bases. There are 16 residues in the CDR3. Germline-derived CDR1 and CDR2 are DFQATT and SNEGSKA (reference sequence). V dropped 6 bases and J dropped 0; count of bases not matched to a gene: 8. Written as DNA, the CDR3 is TGCAGTGCGCGGGACAGAGCCAGCTCCTATAATTCACCCCTCCACTTT. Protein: CSARDRASSYNSPLHF.

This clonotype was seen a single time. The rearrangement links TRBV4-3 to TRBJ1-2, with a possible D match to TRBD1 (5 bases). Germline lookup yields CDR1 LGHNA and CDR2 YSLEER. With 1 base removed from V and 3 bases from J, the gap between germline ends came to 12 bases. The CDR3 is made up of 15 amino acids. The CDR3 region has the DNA TGCGCCAGCAGCCAAGGAGAAGGGGTGTACTATGGCTACACCTTC. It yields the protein CASSQGEGVYYGYTF.

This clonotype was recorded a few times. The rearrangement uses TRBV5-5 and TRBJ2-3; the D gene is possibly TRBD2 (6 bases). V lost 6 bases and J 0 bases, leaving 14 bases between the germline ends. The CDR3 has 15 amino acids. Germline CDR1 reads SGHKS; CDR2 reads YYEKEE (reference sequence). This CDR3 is CASKTLASSTDTQYF. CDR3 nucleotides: TGTGCCAGCAAGACTCTAGCGTCTAGCACAGATACGCAGTATTTT.